The clone carrying this T cell receptor beta chain showed up just a few times. What it binds is not known. 5'RACE primed from the constant segment yielded TCR alpha and TCR beta cDNA libraries bearing sample barcodes and UMIs. TCRdb recomputed calls from the 5' RACE reads with MiXCR, one row per CDR3 protein. Here the sample spans approximately 440,000 distinct CDR3 sequences, about 20% being singletons. Germline V gene data show CDR1 as LNHNV and CDR2 as YYDKDF (reference sequence). V lost 1 base and J lost 5, with 13 bases in between. The CDR3 loop spans 15 amino acids. The sample originates from a study of T-cell memory formation after mild COVID-19. General study results and limits: That cross-reactive memory joined was suggested by some responding clones appearing in pre-infection memory. Unconfirmed was the SARS-CoV-2 specificity of second-wave clones that peaked on day 37. CD4+ contracting clones were found mainly in CM and EM, and CD8+ ones in EMRA.

This clonotype was obtained from an adult woman who had mild COVID-19 (a few samples of this study predate the infection). Cell type and time point are not known. V usage is TRBV15 and J usage is TRBJ2-3; D uncertain. Sequencing was carried out using PBMCs or a T cell subset sorted from them (not recorded which). CDR3 amino acids: CATSRARRQVDTQYF. The CDR3 region has the DNA TGTGCCACCAGCAGAGCTCGCCGGCAAGTAGATACGCAGTATTTT.